The 14 T cell receptor beta chains in this list originate from one sample, sequenced in a study of T cells of healthy individuals. TCRdb called the 5' RACE reads again in MiXCR, with one record for every CDR3 protein. The sample holds about 53,000 distinct CDR3 sequences; over 12% are singletons and the top ten take about 16%. These receptors were obtained from a human donor in good health.

The chain employs TRBV7-2 and TRBJ1-6; 7 nucleotides line up with TRBD1. CDR1 and CDR2 (germline): SGHTA, FQGNSA. Germline trimming cut 5 bases from V and 9 bases from J; bases unmatched to any gene: 4. This CDR3 has 13 amino acids. This chain's CDR3 is CASSDRASSPLHF. CDR3 nucleotides: TGTGCCAGCAGCGACAGGGCGAGTTCACCCCTCCACTTT.

The rearrangement uses TRBV2 and TRBJ1-2, with 7 positions matching TRBD1. Losses at the gene ends were 6 bases for V and 2 bases for J; bases not matched to a gene: 9. CDR1 and CDR2 from the germline V gene are SNHLY and FYNNEI. The CDR3 loop spans 15 amino acids. As DNA, the CDR3 is TGTGCCAGCAGGCAACGACAGGGCCCCAACTATGGCTACACCTTC. Its protein product is CASRQRQGPNYGYTF.

This clonotype has at least ten counts. The rearrangement joins TRBV7-8 to TRBJ2-5; 7 nucleotides align to TRBD2. The CDR3 contains 17 residues. The germline gives CDR1 SGHVS, CDR2 FQNEAQ. The V and J ends lost 1 base and 1 base, in that order; junction bases with no gene match: 9. This chain's CDR3 is CASSLGGGLTFQETQYF. The CDR3 coding sequence is TGTGCCAGCAGCTTAGGGGGGGGACTGACGTTCCAAGAGACCCAGTACTTC.

A word on this clonotype: A much bigger clone sits one base away, suggesting this may be a read error. The chain employs TRBV18 and TRBJ2-3; D may be TRBD1 (5 bases). Gene TRBJ1-5 matches the end of the DNA better, so the J call may be wrong. Germline CDR1 reads KGHSH; CDR2 reads LQKENI. This CDR3 spans 17 amino acids. Here the CDR3 reads CASSPEGLYASTDTQHF. The DNA of the CDR3 is TGTGCCAGCTCACCAGAGGGACTGTATGCTAGCACAGATACGCAGCATTTT.

The sample holds many counts of this clonotype. The J gene is TRBJ2-2, the V gene TRBV9; 12 bases line up with TRBD2. Trimming at V came to 0 bases and at J to 4 bases, leaving 10 bases not matched to a gene. The CDR3 runs 19 residues. Germline lookup yields CDR1 SGDLS and CDR2 YYNGEE. The CDR3 protein is CASSVAASGGAILTGELFF. For the CDR3, the DNA is TGTGCCAGCAGCGTAGCGGCTAGCGGGGGGGCAATACTCACCGGGGAGCTGTTTTTT.

There are many counts of this clonotype. The CDR3 DNA sequence: TGTGCCAGTAGTATGACCCCACGGGGCAATCAGCCCCAGCATTTT. It codes for CASSMTPRGNQPQHF. The chain has TRBV19 and TRBJ1-5; D remains unclear. CDR1 is LNHDA and CDR2 is SQIVND in the germline V gene (reference sequence). The CDR3 extends over 15 amino acids. V lost 3 bases to trimming and J lost 2 bases, with 11 bases between them.

Many counts were recorded for this clonotype. The chain employs TRBV18 and TRBJ1-4, with D hard to call. CDR3 length: 14 amino acids. Germline CDR1 KGHSH, CDR2 LQKENI. Trimming pared 3 bases from V and 0 bases from J, leaving 5 bases between. CDR3 sequence reads: CASSPGATNEKLFF. The CDR3 DNA is TGTGCCAGCTCACCGGGAGCAACTAATGAAAAACTGTTTTTT.

This clonotype has at least ten counts. This chain joins TRBV30 and TRBJ2-1, with 12 bases that match TRBD2. J was trimmed by 1 base and V by 2 bases; bases with no gene match: 3. Germline CDR1 GTSNPN, CDR2 SVGIG (reference sequence). The CDR3 spans 16 residues. The CDR3: CAWSRTSGASYNEQFF. CDR3 coding DNA: TGTGCCTGGAGTCGGACTAGCGGGGCGTCCTACAATGAGCAGTTCTTC.

This clonotype appeared a few times. CDR3 sequence (DNA): TGCAGTGTTAACAGGGGGGAGAATTCACCCCTCCACTTT. Residues: CSVNRGENSPLHF. The rearrangement uses TRBV20-1 and TRBJ1-6; TRBD1 matches 8 bases. CDR3 size: 13 residues. Germline-derived CDR1 and CDR2 are DFQATT and SNEGSKA (reference sequence). Unmatched junction bases numbered 6, after V lost 7 bases and J lost 7 bases.

Ten or more counts support this clonotype. The chain is built from TRBV6-5 and TRBJ2-1, with a tentative D call TRBD1 (6 bases). V shed 5 bases and J shed 2 bases, with 16 bases lying between them. This CDR3 region has 16 residues. The germline V gene encodes CDR1 MNHEY and CDR2 SVGAGI. CDR3 sequence reads: CASSRQALPPYNEQFF. The CDR3 DNA is TGTGCCAGCAGTAGACAGGCTCTGCCTCCCTACAATGAGCAGTTCTTC.

V gene TRBV19 combines with J gene TRBJ1-2; maybe TRBD1 (5 bases). CDR1 is LNHDA, CDR2 SQIVND, per germline (reference sequence). The V end lost 4 bases, the J end lost 8 bases, and 17 bases lay between the germline ends. The CDR3 runs to 14 residues. CDR3 in amino acids: CASSTPGLFWGYTF. In nucleotides, the CDR3 is TGTGCCAGTAGTACCCCGGGACTCTTCTGGGGCTACACCTTC.

This clonotype was picked up one time. The chain recombines TRBV12-3 or TRBV12-4 with TRBJ1-3, with a tentative D call TRBD1 (6 bases). The CDR3 spans 16 residues. Trimming cost V 0 bases and J 0 bases, with 9 bases left between them. CDR3 nucleotides: TGTGCCAGCAGTTTAGCGACAGGAAACTCTGGAAACACCATATATTTT. Translating it yields CASSLATGNSGNTIYF.

This clonotype has more than one count but fewer than ten. The rearrangement uses TRBV20-1 and TRBJ1-2; TRBD1 aligns across 8 bases. Germline V gene lookup returns CDR1 DFQATT and CDR2 SNEGSKA (reference sequence). The CDR3 is 13 amino acids. V was pared by 2 bases and J by 7 bases, with 6 bases of the junction left unmatched. The CDR3 DNA reads as TGCAGTGCTAGAATCCAGGGGGCTAGTGGCTACACCTTC. Translated, it gives CSARIQGASGYTF.

This clonotype was picked up many times. The J gene is TRBJ1-1, the V gene TRBV20-1; D is unresolved. The ends were cut back, 2 bases at V and 2 bases at J, with 12 bases in the middle. The CDR3 length is 14 residues. CDR1 and CDR2 (germline): DFQATT, SNEGSKA (reference sequence). CDR3 amino acids: CSARSRRVNTEAFF. For the CDR3, the DNA is TGCAGTGCTAGATCGAGGCGCGTTAACACTGAAGCTTTCTTT.